The clone carrying this TCR beta chain appeared a few times. Its antigen is not identified. This sample stems from a study of T cell repertoires in cytomegalovirus infection. Study as a whole: Based on public TCR beta signatures, there were indications of CMV infection and of a matching HLA type. Study outcomes and limitations: Of the TCR beta families, the public ones yielded a cumulative frequency that identified carriers of CMV plus the relevant HLA. Ex vivo responses were dominated by HLA-C-restricted CMV-specific TCR beta clonotypes.

From germline, CDR1 is MDHEN and CDR2 SYDVKM. Trimming removed 4 bases at V and 2 bases at J, with 18 bases between. This CDR3 is built from 17 residues. TCRdb redid the calling of the reads with MiXCR, one entry per CDR3 protein. The sample yields about 740,000 distinct CDR3 sequences, 35% to 45% seen once. The receptor's source is a human donor in good health (CMV status not recorded). Some clones in this sample may be carry-over from other donors' samples. The sample comprised PBMCs. The chain links TRBV28 to TRBJ1-5; D remains unclear. The CDR3 nucleotides are TGTGCCAGCAGTTCCCCTAGGAGGTTAGGTCGCAATCAGCCCCAGCATTTT. This encodes CASSSPRRLGRNQPQHF.